This T cell receptor (beta chain) was obtained from a study of shared clonotypes between healthy human individuals. The wider study: The donor group consisted of two women and a few men, aged 18 to 49.

Trimming shortened V by 2 bases and J by 4 bases, and 14 bases separated the two germline ends. The CDR3 consists of 15 residues. The germline V gene encodes CDR1 SEHNR and CDR2 FQNEAQ (reference sequence). Some 30,000 T cell genomes, or about 0.2 ug DNA, went into the sorted-subset replicate PCRs. Profiling relied on immunoSEQ multiplex PCR, and the TCRdb table lists in-frame clones only, not all of them. Among 950,000 to 1,200,000 clones listed, roughly 77% were seen once. In regard to this clone: What it recognizes is unknown.

Points from the study as a whole: Richness estimates generally favored naive over memory subsets. Roughly 5.3% of naive CD4 clonotypes were common to a handful of donors.

The sequence came from a man in his late teens or twenties in good health. Some clones in this sample may be carry-over from other donors' samples. Sequenced material: memory CD4+ T cells from PBMCs. Subset defined: CD45RA-negative fraction. The rearrangement joins TRBV7-9 to TRBJ2-5, with D perhaps matching TRBD2 (6 bases). The CDR3: CASSLTGEGGETQYF. DNA of the CDR3: TGTGCCAGCAGCTTAACGGGAGAGGGAGGAGAGACCCAGTACTTC.